This paragraph reports one TCR beta chain. Its antigen is not identified. V lost 6 bases, J lost 0 bases, and 14 bases lay in between. There are 15 residues in the CDR3. Germline V gives CDR1 KGHSH, CDR2 LQKENI. As to time point: week 5, during vaccination. Topical imiquimod accompanied each vaccine dose, which consisted of 300 ug of mutant IDH1 20-mer peptide. Newly diagnosed WHO grade 3 or 4 IDH1-mutant, ATRX-lost astrocytomas were identified in the donors. The sample belongs to a study of a mutant IDH1 vaccine in newly diagnosed glioma. Measured with immunoSEQ multiplex PCR; TCRdb has only the in-frame clones, and not every one. Seen here are 60,000 or so clones, less than 85% observed once, and the top ten hold 3% to 3.5%.

This receptor was obtained from a woman aged 18-29 years with glioma. Some clones in this sample may be carry-over from other donors' samples. The sequenced sample was PBMCs, obtained from a glioma patient whose treatment included an IDH1 peptide vaccine. The genes are TRBV18 and TRBJ1-1, with D tentatively TRBD1 (5 bases). The CDR3 DNA reads as TGTGCCAGCTCCCAAAGGGACTTTATGAACACTGAAGCTTTCTTT. This encodes CASSQRDFMNTEAFF.